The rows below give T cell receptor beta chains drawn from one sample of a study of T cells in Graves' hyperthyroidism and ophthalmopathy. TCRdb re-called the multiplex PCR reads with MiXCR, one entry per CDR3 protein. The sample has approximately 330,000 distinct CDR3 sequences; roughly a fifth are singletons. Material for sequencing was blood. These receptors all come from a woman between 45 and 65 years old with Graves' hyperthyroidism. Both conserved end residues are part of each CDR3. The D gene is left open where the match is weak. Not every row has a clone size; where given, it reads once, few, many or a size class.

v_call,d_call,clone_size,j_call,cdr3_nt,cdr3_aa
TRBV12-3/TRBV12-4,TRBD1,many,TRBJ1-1,TGTGCCAGCAGGCCGGACAGGCGGAACACTGAAGCTTTCTTT,CASRPDRRNTEAFF
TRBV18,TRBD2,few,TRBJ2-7,TGTGCCAGCTCACCCCCGGGACTAGCGGCCGAGCAGTACTTC,CASSPPGLAAEQYF
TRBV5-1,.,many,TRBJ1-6,TGCGCCAGCAGCTTGGTGGGGGGGGACTCACCCCTCCACTTT,CASSLVGGDSPLHF
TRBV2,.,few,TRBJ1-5,TGTGCCAGCGGGGAAGGGACCAGCAATCAGCCCCAGCATTTT,CASGEGTSNQPQHF
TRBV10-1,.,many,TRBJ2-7,TGCGCCAGCAGCCGGGACCGATACTCCTACGAGCAGTACTTC,CASSRDRYSYEQYF
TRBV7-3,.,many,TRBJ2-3,TGTGCCAGCAGCTCCCAGGGGGAGGGACGCACAGATACGCAGTATTTT,CASSSQGEGRTDTQYF
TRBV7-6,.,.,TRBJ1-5,TGTGCCAGCAGCTTAGCCCCAGGCGTCGTCAATCAGCCCCAGCATTTT,CASSLAPGVVNQPQHF
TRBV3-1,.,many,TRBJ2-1,TGTGCCAGCAGCCAAGTGTCCAATGAGCAGTTCTTC,CASSQVSNEQFF
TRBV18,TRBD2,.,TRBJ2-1,TGTGCCAGCTCCCGCGGGGGGGGACACAATGAGCAGTTCTTC,CASSRGGGHNEQFF
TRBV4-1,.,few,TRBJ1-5,TGCGCCAGCAGCCAAGACAGGAACAATCAGCCCCAGCATTTT,CASSQDRNNQPQHF
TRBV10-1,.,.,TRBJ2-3,TGCGCCAGCAGTGAATTGGGGGCAGACGAGGATACGCAGTATTTT,CASSELGADEDTQYF
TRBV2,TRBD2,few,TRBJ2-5,TGTGCCAGCAGGACTAGCTCGTACCAAGAGACCCAGTACTTC,CASRTSSYQETQYF
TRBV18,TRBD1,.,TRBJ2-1,TGTGCCAGCTCACCCCAGGGACAGGCGGGAAGTGAGCAGTTCTTC,CASSPQGQAGSEQFF
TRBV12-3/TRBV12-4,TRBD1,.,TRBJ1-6,TGTGCCAGCAGCCGCAAGGACAGGGGTGGGCCCCTCCACTTT,CASSRKDRGGPLHF
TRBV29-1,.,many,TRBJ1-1,TGCAGCGTTGTAGTGGCAGGGAGGAACACTGAAGCTTTCTTT,CSVVVAGRNTEAFF
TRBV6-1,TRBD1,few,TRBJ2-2,TGTGCCAGCAGGGAGACAGGGGCGGGCGGGGAGCTGTTTTTT,CASRETGAGGELFF
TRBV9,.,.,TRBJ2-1,TGTGCCAGCAGCGTAGGGGGGCTTGAGCAGTTCTTC,CASSVGGLEQFF
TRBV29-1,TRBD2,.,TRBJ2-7,TGCAGCGTTGAAGAGGGGTTAGCGGGGATGATCTACGAGCAGTACTTC,CSVEEGLAGMIYEQYF
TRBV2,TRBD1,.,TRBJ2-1,TGTGCTAGTGGTTCCAACCGGGACAGGACGAATGAGCAGTTCTTC,CASGSNRDRTNEQFF
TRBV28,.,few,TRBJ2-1,TGTGCCAGCTACTCGCGAGGCAATGAGCAGTTCTTC,CASYSRGNEQFF
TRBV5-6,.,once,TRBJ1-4,TGTGCCAGCAGCTCTAGTATGGGGACGGCGAAAAAACTGTTTTTT,CASSSSMGTAKKLFF
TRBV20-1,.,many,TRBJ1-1,TGCAGCGTAAGTGGAAACACTGAAGCTTTCTTT,CSVSGNTEAFF
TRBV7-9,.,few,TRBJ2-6,TGTGCCAGCAGCTTAAACGTTGGGGCCAACGTCCTGACTTTC,CASSLNVGANVLTF
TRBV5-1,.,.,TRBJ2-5,TGCGCCAGCAGCAAGACCCCTTCCCAAGAGACCCAGTACTTC,CASSKTPSQETQYF
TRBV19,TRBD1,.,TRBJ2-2,TGTGCCAGTAGTATAGGGACAGGGGGCGCGAACACCGGGGAGCTGTTTTTT,CASSIGTGGANTGELFF
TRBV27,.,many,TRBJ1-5,TGTGCCAGCAGTTTGTTTGGCCCTGTAGGGGATCAGCCCCAGCATTTT,CASSLFGPVGDQPQHF
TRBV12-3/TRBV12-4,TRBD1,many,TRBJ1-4,TGTGCCAGCAGTGGAGGGACAGCAACTAATGAAAAACTGTTTTTT,CASSGGTATNEKLFF
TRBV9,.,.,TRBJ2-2,TGTGCCAGCGGACCTCTTCAAGGCGGGGAGCTGTTTTTT,CASGPLQGGELFF
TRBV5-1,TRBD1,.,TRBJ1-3,TGCGCCAGCAGCCCTGGGACAGGGATAGGAAACACCATATATTTT,CASSPGTGIGNTIYF
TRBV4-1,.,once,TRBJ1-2,TGCGCCAGCAGCGGCACGTACTATGGCTACACCTTC,CASSGTYYGYTF